These 28 T cell receptor beta chains originate from one sample sequenced in a study of T cell repertoires in ileal Crohn's disease. Produced via immunoSEQ multiplex PCR; TCRdb's table is partial and in-frame only. The sample lists around 15,000 clones; 70% to 90% were seen once. Sequenced: ileal tissue. These receptors were collected from an adult with Crohn's disease.

The chain joins TRBV10-3 to TRBJ1-1; a weak D match, TRBD1 (6 bases). V dropped 6 bases and J dropped 3 bases, with 8 bases sitting between them. The CDR3 runs 12 residues. Per the germline V gene, CDR1 is ENHRY and CDR2 is SYGVKD. The CDR3 DNA reads as TGTGCCATCAGAGGGGGATACACTGAAGCTTTCTTT. Translation gives CAIRGGYTEAFF.

This sequence joins TRBV29-1 and TRBJ1-4; 9 bases are a match to TRBD1. J lost 3 bases, V lost 4 bases, and 9 bases had no gene match. Germline CDR1 and CDR2: SQVTM and ANQGSEA. The CDR3 loop spans 16 amino acids. Written as DNA, the CDR3 is TGCAGCGTTGCCGGGACAGGGAGGGGAGCTAATGAAAAACTGTTTTTT. This translates into CSVAGTGRGANEKLFF.

The chain combines TRBV27 with TRBJ1-2, with D possibly being TRBD1 (5 bases). Trimming left V 5 bases short and J 5 bases short, with 18 bases between. From germline, CDR1 is MNHEY and CDR2 SMNVEV (reference sequence). This CDR3 comprises 15 residues. The CDR3 nucleotides read TGTGCCAGCAGTATGGTGCAGGGCACCCCATATGGCTACACCTTC. It encodes CASSMVQGTPYGYTF.

The chain carries TRBV11-2 and TRBJ2-7; TRBD2 agrees at 12 bases. The trim removed 7 bases at V and 1 base at J, leaving 5 bases unmatched. The CDR3 loop spans 15 amino acids. Germline V CDR1 and CDR2: SGHAT, FQNNGV. The CDR3 protein is CASTPSGGASYEQYF. CDR3 bases: TGTGCCAGCACTCCTAGCGGGGGGGCTTCCTACGAGCAGTACTTC.

The chain uses TRBV18 and TRBJ2-5; a weak D match, TRBD1 (7 bases). CDR1 is KGHSH and CDR2 is LQKENI in the germline V gene. CDR3 length equals 14 residues. V was pared by 0 bases and J by 7 bases, with 12 bases between. CDR3 nucleotide sequence: TGTGCCAGCTCACCACCGTCTCAGGGGGGGACCCAGTACTTC. Encoded protein: CASSPPSQGGTQYF.

The chain recombines TRBV11-2 with TRBJ2-7, with 13 positions matching TRBD2. The V and J ends lost 2 bases and 7 bases, in that order; junction bases with no gene match: 5. The germline V gene has CDR1 SGHAT and CDR2 FQNNGV. CDR3 length equals 15 residues. The DNA for the CDR3 is TGTGCCAGCAGCTTAAGTACTAGCGGGAGGGGGGAGCAGTACTTC. Residues: CASSLSTSGRGEQYF.

The rearrangement uses TRBV27 and TRBJ1-2; D gene ambiguous. The CDR3 contains 14 residues. V lost 6 bases, J lost 3 bases, and 14 bases lay in between. Germline values: CDR1 MNHEY, CDR2 SMNVEV (reference sequence). Here the CDR3 reads CASSFKQFHYGYTF. The CDR3 bases are TGTGCCAGCAGCTTCAAACAGTTCCACTATGGCTACACCTTC.

To note about this clone: This sample includes further DNA sequences coding for the same CDR3. The V and J genes are TRBV5-1 and TRBJ2-5; no firm D call. V lost 7 bases and J lost 4, with 11 bases in between. CDR1 and CDR2 (germline): SGHRS, YFSETQ. CDR3 length: 12 amino acids. The CDR3 here is CASGNRRETQYF. The CDR3 DNA is TGCGCCAGCGGCAACAGACGAGAGACCCAGTACTTC.

DNA for the CDR3: TGTGCCAGCATCAGACTGAGCACAGATACGCAGTATTTT. As protein: CASIRLSTDTQYF. The chain recombines TRBV2 with TRBJ2-3, with D uncertain. The V and J ends lost 7 bases and 0 bases respectively, with 8 bases between them. Germline loops: CDR1 SNHLY, CDR2 FYNNEI. This CDR3 spans 13 amino acids. Together with reference TRBV2 and TRBJ2-3, the CDR3 gives the full variable domain: EPEVTQTPSHQVTQMGQEVILRCVPISNHLYFYWYRQILGQKVEFLVSFYNNEISEKSEIFDDQFSVERPDGSNFTLKIRSTKLEDSAMYFCASIRLSTDTQYFGPGTRLTVL.

This chain connects TRBV5-8 to TRBJ1-2; 8 bases agree with TRBD1. The CDR3 is 17 amino acids. CDR1 SGHTS and CDR2 YDEGEE come from the germline V gene. V gave up 3 bases and J gave up 4 bases; unmatched junction bases: 14. The CDR3 here is CASSSLTGVFGSYGYTF. The CDR3 bases are TGTGCCAGCAGCTCCCTGACAGGGGTTTTCGGCTCCTATGGCTACACCTTC.

This clone was counted a single time. The V gene is TRBV4-2, the J gene TRBJ1-2, with TRBD1 identical over 7 bases. The CDR3 contains 16 residues. CDR1 is LGHNA, CDR2 YNFKEQ, per germline. J was trimmed by 8 bases and V by 1 base; bases with no gene match: 13. The CDR3 here is CASSQGPGTEYDGYTF. The CDR3, as DNA: TGTGCCAGCAGCCAAGGTCCCGGGACAGAGTATGACGGCTACACCTTC.

This clone came up once. This chain joins TRBV7-6 and TRBJ1-6, with a tentative D call TRBD1 (5 bases). Germline-derived CDR1 and CDR2 are SGHVS and FNYEAQ. Trimming pared 2 bases from V and 7 bases from J, leaving 18 bases between. The CDR3 has 17 amino acids. The CDR3: CASSLTPQGGGNSPLHF. The CDR3 DNA is TGTGCCAGCAGCTTAACGCCGCAGGGCGGTGGGAATTCACCCCTCCACTTT.

The chain links TRBV19 to TRBJ1-1; 8 nucleotides align to TRBD1. Germline V lookup: CDR1 LNHDA, CDR2 SQIVND (reference sequence). V was pared by 8 bases and J by 0 bases, with 5 bases of the junction left unmatched. This CDR3 is built from 14 residues. CDR3 nucleotide sequence: TGTGCCAGTGGGAGACAGGGGATGAACACTGAAGCTTTCTTT. Translating it yields CASGRQGMNTEAFF.

This clone showed up just once. The V and J genes are TRBV9 and TRBJ2-7; D gene ambiguous. The CDR3 runs to 13 residues. Germline values: CDR1 SGDLS, CDR2 YYNGEE. V shed 0 bases and J shed 7 bases, with 11 bases lying between them. The CDR3 region has the DNA TGTGCCAGCAGCGTAGCCTATGAGAGGGAGCAGTACTTC. It encodes CASSVAYEREQYF.

CDR3 loop: CASRTDRSNQPQHF. In DNA form, the CDR3 reads TGCGCCAGCAGGACAGACAGGAGCAATCAGCCCCAGCATTTT. The gene calls are TRBV5-1 and TRBJ1-5, with D possibly TRBD1 on 6 matching bases. The CDR3 covers 14 residues. Germline V CDR1 and CDR2: SGHRS, YFSETQ. V was cut by 5 bases and J by 1 base, with 10 bases left in between.

This clone has just one count. This sequence joins TRBV28 and TRBJ2-5; D gene unclear. With the DNA end fitting TRBJ2-7 better, the J assignment may be wrong. There are 11 residues in the CDR3. Germline CDR1 MDHEN, CDR2 SYDVKM. CDR3 region: CASRRTYEQYF. The DNA for the CDR3 is TGTGCCAGCAGGCGAACTTACGAGCAGTACTTC.

V usage is TRBV5-4 and J usage is TRBJ2-7, with 9 bases that match TRBD2. J gave up 1 base and V 4 bases, and 6 bases lay outside the gene matches. The CDR3 has 15 residues. Germline CDR1 SGHNT, CDR2 YYREEE (reference sequence). The CDR3 coding sequence is TGTGCCAGCAGCGCGGGGGGGCGGGCTTCCTACGAGCAGTACTTC. The encoded protein is CASSAGGRASYEQYF.

In the case of this clone: Other DNA sequences in the same sample also yield this CDR3. V and J are TRBV11-2 and TRBJ1-2; D is perhaps TRBD1 (6 bases). The length of the CDR3 is 14 residues. The germline CDR1 and CDR2 sequences are SGHAT and FQNNGV. V lost 1 base and J lost 5, with 11 bases in between. CDR3 sequence (DNA): TGTGCCAGCAGCTTAGCACAGGGAGCTTATGGCTACACCTTC. Its translation is CASSLAQGAYGYTF.

The chain combines TRBV9 with TRBJ2-7; 8 nucleotides agree with TRBD2. The CDR3 is 15 amino acids. Germline values: CDR1 SGDLS, CDR2 YYNGEE. Trimming cost V 3 bases and J 1 base; bases outside gene matches: 6. The CDR3 here is CASSESGGLSYEQYF. CDR3 bases: TGTGCCAGCAGCGAGAGCGGGGGCCTTTCCTACGAGCAGTACTTC.

The chain has TRBV10-1 and TRBJ1-1; no clear D gene. In germline, CDR1 is WNHNN, CDR2 SYGVQD (reference sequence). Trimming took off 3 bases at V and 9 bases at J, with 11 bases between the two ends. The CDR3 is made up of 12 amino acids. The CDR3 DNA is TGCGCCAGCAGTGATGGCGGCACCCAAGCTTTCTTT. This gives the protein CASSDGGTQAFF.

In its sample, this clone was seen once. J is TRBJ2-4 and V is TRBV7-2; possibly TRBD2 for D (5 bases). There are 13 residues in the CDR3. The ends were cut back, 4 bases at V and 6 bases at J, with 10 bases in the middle. The V gene's germline CDR1 is SGHTA and CDR2 FQGNSA. For the CDR3, the DNA is TGTGCCAGCAGCTCGGGGAACGGAAACATTCAGTACTTC. As protein: CASSSGNGNIQYF.

As DNA, the CDR3 is TGTGCCAGCAGCCTTGAGGACAGGGTGAACACTGAAGCTTTCTTT. Amino acids: CASSLEDRVNTEAFF. The chain is built from TRBV5-6 and TRBJ1-1; TRBD1 aligns across 8 bases. The CDR3 extends over 15 amino acids. From germline, CDR1 is SGHDT and CDR2 YYEEEE. With 4 bases clipped from V and 0 bases from J, the junction kept 5 bases outside the gene matches.

The CDR3 DNA sequence: TGCGCCAGCAGCGTAGCGGGAACCTACAATGAGCAGTTCTTC. Translating it yields CASSVAGTYNEQFF. The V gene is TRBV5-1, the J gene TRBJ2-1; 8 nucleotides match TRBD2. This CDR3 is built from 14 residues. CDR1 and CDR2 from the germline V gene are SGHRS and YFSETQ. V lost 4 bases, J lost 2 bases, and 2 bases stayed unmatched. Supplemented by reference TRBV5-1 and TRBJ2-1, the full variable domain reads KAGVTQTPRYLIKTRGQQVTLSCSPISGHRSVSWYQQTPGQGLQFLFEYFSETQRNKGNFPGRFSGRQFSNSRSEMNVSTLELGDSALYLCASSVAGTYNEQFFGPGTRLTVL.

This chain joins TRBV7-9 and TRBJ2-1, with D tentatively TRBD2 (5 bases). The CDR3 has 14 amino acids. Per the germline V gene, CDR1 is SEHNR and CDR2 is FQNEAQ (reference sequence). V was shortened by 4 bases and J by 7 bases, with 14 bases between the two germline ends. CDR3 nucleotide sequence: TGTGCCAGCAGCTCCGGGATCCAAGTTAATGAGCAGTTCTTC. Amino acid sequence: CASSSGIQVNEQFF.

V and J are TRBV11-2 and TRBJ1-6, with 7 nucleotides matching TRBD1. CDR1 is SGHAT and CDR2 is FQNNGV in the germline V gene. The length of the CDR3 is 16 residues. V was clipped by 4 bases and J by 10 bases; unmatched bases: 13. As DNA, the CDR3 is TGTGCCAGCAGCTCCAGACAGGGAACTTCAGTCTCACCCCTCCACTTT. Its protein is CASSSRQGTSVSPLHF. The full variable domain, rest sourced from reference TRBV11-2 and TRBJ1-6, is EAGVAQSPRYKIIEKRQSVAFWCNPISGHATLYWYQQILGQGPKLLIQFQNNGVVDDSQLPKDRFSAERLKGVDSTLKIQPAKLEDSAVYLCASSSRQGTSVSPLHFGNGTRLTVT.

The chain carries TRBV10-1 and TRBJ2-7; the D gene is possibly TRBD2 (5 bases). The V and J ends lost 2 bases and 0 bases respectively, with 17 bases between them. Germline CDR1 WNHNN, CDR2 SYGVQD (reference sequence). The CDR3 contains 17 residues. The CDR3 here is CASSEHLAPYCSYEQYF. The CDR3 bases are TGCGCCAGCAGTGAGCACTTAGCGCCTTACTGCTCCTACGAGCAGTACTTC.

V usage is TRBV6-6 and J usage is TRBJ1-5; D unresolved. V lost 6 bases to trimming and J lost 0 bases, with 9 bases between them. CDR3 length: 14 residues. Germline-derived CDR1 and CDR2 are MNHNY and SVGAGI (reference sequence). CDR3 sequence (DNA): TGTGCCAGCAGCCGGGAGTATAGCAATCAGCCCCAGCATTTT. It yields the protein CASSREYSNQPQHF.

V is TRBV7-8 and J is TRBJ2-1; 10 bases are shared with TRBD1. V was pared by 2 bases and J by 9 bases, with 7 bases of the junction left unmatched. The germline gives CDR1 SGHVS, CDR2 FQNEAQ. The CDR3 consists of 15 residues. CDR3 amino acids: CASSLLHRTGGEQFF. As DNA, the CDR3 is TGTGCCAGCAGCTTATTACACCGGACAGGGGGTGAGCAGTTCTTC.